Given below is one T cell receptor beta chain in context. Primers included in the PCR were 60 Vbeta and 13 Jbeta primers. Using immunoSEQ multiplex PCR, the repertoire was profiled, and TCRdb retains in-frame clones only, with some absent. This sample contains 170,000 or so clones. This specimen comes from a study of cytomegalovirus exposure and HLA in healthy donors. The CDR3 runs 13 residues. The germline gives CDR1 MNHEY, CDR2 SVGAGI. Trimming removed 7 bases from V and 0 bases from J, with 10 bases in between. The chain carries TRBV6-5 and TRBJ2-7, with D tentatively TRBD2 (6 bases). Input material: PBMCs. This TCR came from a man aged 30-40 years in good health and CMV-seronegative. The CDR3 DNA reads as TGTGCCAGCACGGAGGGCGACTCCTACGAGCAGTACTTC. Its translation: CASTEGDSYEQYF.